Here is one T cell receptor beta chain with its context. The antigen remains unidentified. These data come from a study of shared clonotypes between healthy human individuals. Study-level points and caveats: Memory subsets generally showed lower estimated richness than naive subsets. Owing to a small donor count, the genetic and exposure-history diversity represented was limited. It was the non-shared clonotypes that had lower generation probabilities than clonotypes shared by all four donors.

For every subset, genomic DNA was evenly distributed across several immunoSEQ plates. Only in-frame clones appear in the TCRdb table, and some are missing; sequencing was by immunoSEQ multiplex PCR. The sample lists roughly 2,300,000 clones; just under 95% were seen once. This CDR3 comprises 18 residues. In germline, CDR1 is SGHRS, CDR2 YFSETQ. V shed 2 bases and J 0 bases; nucleotides not matched to a gene: 11. The rearrangement uses TRBV5-1 and TRBJ1-1; TRBD1 matches 9 bases. Sample: naive CD4+ T cells from PBMCs. Subset noted: CD45RA+ positively selected. The receptor was isolated from a man younger than 30 in good health. Some clones in this sample may be carry-over from other donors' samples. CDR3 nucleotide sequence: TGCGCCAGCAGCTTTACCGTAGGGACAGGGCGTATGAACACTGAAGCTTTCTTT. Its translation is CASSFTVGTGRMNTEAFF. The whole variable domain, remainder taken from reference TRBV5-1 and TRBJ1-1, is KAGVTQTPRYLIKTRGQQVTLSCSPISGHRSVSWYQQTPGQGLQFLFEYFSETQRNKGNFPGRFSGRQFSNSRSEMNVSTLELGDSALYLCASSFTVGTGRMNTEAFFGQGTRLTVV.